The 20 T cell receptor beta chains below all came from one sample that was sequenced in a study of cytomegalovirus exposure and HLA in healthy donors. PCR primers comprised 60 Vbeta and 13 Jbeta primers. The method was immunoSEQ multiplex PCR; TCRdb's version includes in-frame clones alone and lacks a portion of them. Counted here are more than 150,000 clones, about 78% occurring once; the ten biggest clones make up under 1.5%. The material sequenced was PBMCs. Receptors originate from a male donor in good health and CMV-seronegative.

The chain uses TRBV5-6 and TRBJ2-7; 11 bases are a match to TRBD2. The CDR3 length is 15 residues. Germline V CDR1 and CDR2: SGHDT, YYEEEE. Unmatched junction bases numbered 3, after V lost 4 bases and J lost 0 bases. The CDR3 sequence is CASSEGLAVSYEQYF. CDR3 DNA: TGTGCCAGCAGCGAGGGACTAGCGGTCTCCTACGAGCAGTACTTC.

This sequence joins TRBV29-1 and TRBJ2-7, with D possibly TRBD1 on 6 matching bases. There are 17 residues in the CDR3. The V end lost 1 base, the J end lost 1 base, and 20 bases lay between the germline ends. Germline-derived CDR1 and CDR2 are SQVTM and ANQGSEA. CDR3: CSVEAWARTANSYEQYF. In DNA, the CDR3 is TGCAGCGTTGAAGCCTGGGCCCGGACAGCGAATTCCTACGAGCAGTACTTC.

The V and J genes are TRBV6-5 and TRBJ1-2; D unclear. The CDR3 contains 13 residues. The germline V gene has CDR1 MNHEY and CDR2 SVGAGI. V lost 6 bases, J lost 8 bases, and 16 bases lay in between. CDR3 protein: CASRPTQSRGYTF. The CDR3 DNA sequence: TGTGCCAGCAGACCTACGCAGTCTAGAGGCTACACCTTC.

The chain combines TRBV7-9 with TRBJ2-1, with 11 positions matching TRBD2. J was trimmed by 0 bases and V by 5 bases; bases with no gene match: 9. The CDR3 extends over 18 amino acids. Germline lookup yields CDR1 SEHNR and CDR2 FQNEAQ (reference sequence). The CDR3 loop reads CASSGSGRAGSSYNEQFF. The CDR3 bases are TGTGCCAGCAGCGGTAGCGGGAGGGCCGGTTCCTCCTACAATGAGCAGTTCTTC.

V is TRBV5-1 and J is TRBJ2-2; 11 nucleotides agree with TRBD1. Germline-derived CDR1 and CDR2 are SGHRS and YFSETQ. This CDR3 spans 15 amino acids. The V gene end was trimmed by 3 bases and the J gene end by 5 bases; junction bases not matched to a gene: 3. The CDR3 DNA reads TGCGCCAGCAGCTCGGGACAGGGGGGAACCGGGGAGCTGTTTTTT. It encodes CASSSGQGGTGELFF. The entire variable domain, with the rest obtained from reference TRBV5-1 and TRBJ2-2, is as follows: KAGVTQTPRYLIKTRGQQVTLSCSPISGHRSVSWYQQTPGQGLQFLFEYFSETQRNKGNFPGRFSGRQFSNSRSEMNVSTLELGDSALYLCASSSGQGGTGELFFGEGSRLTVL.

V usage is TRBV6-5 and J usage is TRBJ1-5; 7 positions match TRBD1. This CDR3 has 14 residues. J gave up 5 bases and V 4 bases, and 5 bases lay outside the gene matches. Germline-derived CDR1 and CDR2 are MNHEY and SVGAGI. DNA for the CDR3: TGTGCCAGCAGTTTATCACAGGGGTATCAGCCCCAGCATTTT. This translates into CASSLSQGYQPQHF.

This clone has just one count. The rearrangement joins TRBV28 to TRBJ2-5, with D perhaps TRBD2 (6 bases). With 5 bases removed from V and 4 bases from J, the gap between germline ends came to 14 bases. CDR1 and CDR2 (germline): MDHEN, SYDVKM. The length of the CDR3 is 14 residues. The CDR3 protein is CASSPIGGRETQYF. In nucleotides, the CDR3 is TGTGCCAGCAGTCCCATCGGAGGGAGAGAGACCCAGTACTTC.

The CDR3 loop reads CASSSDRGSTEAFF. CDR3 DNA sequence: TGTGCCAGCAGCTCCGACAGGGGGTCCACTGAAGCTTTCTTT. The chain carries TRBV7-9 and TRBJ1-1, with 9 bases matching TRBD1. Germline V CDR1 and CDR2: SEHNR, FQNEAQ (reference sequence). The CDR3 contains 14 residues. V trimming: 4 bases; J trimming: 4 bases; junction bases outside the gene matches: 4.

This chain links TRBV28 with TRBJ2-1, with 11 bases aligning to TRBD2. CDR1 MDHEN and CDR2 SYDVKM come from the germline V gene. The CDR3 has 14 amino acids. V dropped 6 bases and J dropped 8; count of bases not matched to a gene: 6. CDR3 nucleotide sequence: TGTGCCAGCAGCACTAGCGGGAGTGTGGATGAGCAGTTCTTC. It translates to CASSTSGSVDEQFF. The whole variable domain, filled in from reference TRBV28 and TRBJ2-1, reads DVKVTQSSRYLVKRTGEKVFLECVQDMDHENMFWYRQDPGLGLRLIYFSYDVKMKEKGDIPEGYSVSREKKERFSLILESASTNQTSMYLCASSTSGSVDEQFFGPGTRLTVL.

The V call is TRBV7-9, the J call TRBJ2-2; possible D gene TRBD2, 7 bases. V was pared by 6 bases and J by 0 bases, with 20 bases between. The CDR3 consists of 18 residues. Germline CDR1 SEHNR, CDR2 FQNEAQ (reference sequence). The CDR3 nucleotides are TGTGCCAGCAGACTAGCGTCGCCGGACAGCCCGAACACCGGGGAGCTGTTTTTT. This codes for CASRLASPDSPNTGELFF.

The chain is built from TRBV2 and TRBJ2-7; TRBD2 agrees at 7 bases. Germline values: CDR1 SNHLY, CDR2 FYNNEI. This CDR3 is 14 amino acids long. Trimming removed 7 bases from V and 2 bases from J; junction bases left unmatched: 8. Written as DNA, the CDR3 is TGTGCCAGCACCCCAGGGAGGGGACCCTACGAGCAGTACTTC. Its translation: CASTPGRGPYEQYF. The whole variable domain, filled in from reference TRBV2 and TRBJ2-7, reads EPEVTQTPSHQVTQMGQEVILRCVPISNHLYFYWYRQILGQKVEFLVSFYNNEISEKSEIFDDQFSVERPDGSNFTLKIRSTKLEDSAMYFCASTPGRGPYEQYFGPGTRLTVT.

Only one count was recorded for this clone. This sequence joins TRBV18 and TRBJ1-1, with no clear D. V shed 6 bases and J shed 3 bases, with 14 bases lying between them. The CDR3 runs 14 residues. The germline V gene encodes CDR1 KGHSH and CDR2 LQKENI. DNA of the CDR3: TGTGCCAGCTCTCTAGGAGAGTGGGACACTGAAGCTTTCTTT. It encodes CASSLGEWDTEAFF.

The V call is TRBV19, the J call TRBJ2-5, with 9 bases identical to TRBD1. V lost 4 bases, J lost 0 bases, and 9 bases stayed unmatched. CDR1 and CDR2 (germline): LNHDA, SQIVND (reference sequence). The CDR3 contains 17 residues. CDR3 amino acids: CASSSLRTGANQETQYF. CDR3 nucleotide sequence: TGTGCCAGTAGTAGCCTGAGGACAGGGGCCAACCAAGAGACCCAGTACTTC. The whole variable domain, filled in from reference TRBV19 and TRBJ2-5, reads DGGITQSPKYLFRKEGQNVTLSCEQNLNHDAMYWYRQDPGQGLRLIYYSQIVNDFQKGDIAEGYSVSREKKESFPLTVTSAQKNPTAFYLCASSSLRTGANQETQYFGPGTRLLVL.

This chain connects TRBV7-3 to TRBJ2-2, with a tentative D call TRBD2 (5 bases). This CDR3 contains 18 residues. Trimming stripped 2 bases from V and 5 bases from J, with 21 bases between. The germline V gene encodes CDR1 SGHTA and CDR2 FQGTGA. CDR3 protein: CASSLASSRSSGTGELFF. CDR3 bases: TGTGCCAGCAGCTTAGCGTCCAGTCGTTCATCGGGAACCGGGGAGCTGTTTTTT.

The chain has TRBV19 and TRBJ1-2; TRBD1 aligns across 7 bases. Losses at the gene ends were 5 bases for V and 6 bases for J; bases not matched to a gene: 9. This CDR3 is 14 amino acids long. Germline CDR1 and CDR2: LNHDA and SQIVND (reference sequence). CDR3 DNA: TGTGCCAGTAGTCCCTCGACAGGGTTTAATGGCTACACCTTC. It codes for CASSPSTGFNGYTF.

This clone was detected once. The V gene is TRBV19, the J gene TRBJ2-3; weak D call: TRBD1 (6 bases). The CDR3 has 17 residues. The V gene lost 3 bases and the J gene lost 0 bases, with 16 bases spanning the gap. Germline CDR1 reads LNHDA; CDR2 reads SQIVND (reference sequence). CDR3 DNA: TGTGCCAGTAGTATCCGTGGGGAGCAGGGGAGCACAGATACGCAGTATTTT. Protein: CASSIRGEQGSTDTQYF.

V is TRBV4-1 and J is TRBJ1-6; 7 bases are shared with TRBD1. The CDR3 is made up of 14 amino acids. The V segment lost 8 bases and the J segment 6 bases; nucleotides outside the gene matches: 7. Germline loops: CDR1 MGHRA, CDR2 YSYEKL. CDR3 protein: CASGRSGGNSPLHF. The CDR3 region has the DNA TGCGCCAGCGGCCGGTCAGGGGGTAATTCACCCCTCCACTTT.

This rearrangement joins TRBV7-2 to TRBJ2-3; TRBD2 aligns across 10 bases. Germline CDR1 reads SGHTA; CDR2 reads FQGNSA. J lost 0 bases, V lost 5 bases, and 2 bases had no gene match. CDR3 length equals 15 residues. The CDR3 loop reads CASSRTSGSTDTQYF. The CDR3 DNA reads TGTGCCAGCAGCCGGACTAGCGGCAGCACAGATACGCAGTATTTT. Full variable domain (remainder filled in from reference TRBV7-2 and TRBJ2-3): GAGVSQSPSNKVTEKGKDVELRCDPISGHTALYWYRQSLGQGLEFLIYFQGNSAPDKSGLPSDRFSAERTGGSVSTLTIQRTQQEDSAVYLCASSRTSGSTDTQYFGPGTRLTVL.

The V and J genes are TRBV4-3 and TRBJ2-7; perhaps TRBD2 as D (5 bases). Trimming removed 3 bases from V and 2 bases from J, with 14 bases in between. Germline CDR1 is LGHNA and CDR2 is YSLEER. The CDR3 sequence is 15 residues long. CDR3 coding DNA: TGCGCCAGCAGCCAGGAAGATGGGAGTACCTACGAGCAGTACTTC. Protein sequence: CASSQEDGSTYEQYF.

In its sample, this clone was seen a few times. The chain links TRBV4-3 to TRBJ2-3; the D is unclear. Germline V gene lookup returns CDR1 LGHNA and CDR2 YSLEER. The CDR3 runs 16 residues. V lost 3 bases and J lost 1, with 14 bases in between. The DNA of the CDR3 is TGCGCCAGCAGCCACACCTGGCGGAGTGGCACAGATACGCAGTATTTT. This sequence encodes CASSHTWRSGTDTQYF.